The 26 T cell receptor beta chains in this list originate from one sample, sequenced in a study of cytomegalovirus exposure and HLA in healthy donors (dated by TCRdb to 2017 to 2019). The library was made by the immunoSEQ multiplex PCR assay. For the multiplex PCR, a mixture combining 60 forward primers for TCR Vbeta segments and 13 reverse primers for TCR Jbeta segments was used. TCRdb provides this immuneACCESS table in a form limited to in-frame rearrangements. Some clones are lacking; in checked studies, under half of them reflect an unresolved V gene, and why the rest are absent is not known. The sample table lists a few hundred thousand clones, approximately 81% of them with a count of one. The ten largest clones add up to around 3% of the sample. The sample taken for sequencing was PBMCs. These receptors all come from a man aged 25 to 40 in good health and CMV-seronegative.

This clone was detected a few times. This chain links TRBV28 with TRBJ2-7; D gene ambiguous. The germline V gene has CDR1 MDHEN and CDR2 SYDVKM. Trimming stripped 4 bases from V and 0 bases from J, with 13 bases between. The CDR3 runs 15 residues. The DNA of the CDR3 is TGTGCCAGCAGTTCTCCTCTAACGGTCTCCTACGAGCAGTACTTC. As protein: CASSSPLTVSYEQYF.

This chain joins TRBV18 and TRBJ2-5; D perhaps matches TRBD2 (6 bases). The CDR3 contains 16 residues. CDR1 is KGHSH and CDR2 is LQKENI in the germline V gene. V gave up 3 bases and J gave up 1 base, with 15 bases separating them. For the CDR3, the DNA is TGTGCCAGCTCACCCCGGAAGGGGAGGATCCAAGAGACCCAGTACTTC. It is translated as CASSPRKGRIQETQYF. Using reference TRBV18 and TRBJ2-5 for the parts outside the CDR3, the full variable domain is NAGVMQNPRHLVRRRGQEARLRCSPMKGHSHVYWYRQLPEEGLKFMVYLQKENIIDESGMPKERFSAEFPKEGPSILRIQQVVRGDSAAYFCASSPRKGRIQETQYFGPGTRLLVL.

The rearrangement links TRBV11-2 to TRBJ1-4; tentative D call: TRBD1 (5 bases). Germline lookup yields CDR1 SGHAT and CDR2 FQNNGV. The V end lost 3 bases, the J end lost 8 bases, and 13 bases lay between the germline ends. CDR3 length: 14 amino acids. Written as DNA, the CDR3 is TGTGCCAGCAGCTTGGGAGGATGGGGGGAAAAACTGTTTTTT. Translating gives CASSLGGWGEKLFF.

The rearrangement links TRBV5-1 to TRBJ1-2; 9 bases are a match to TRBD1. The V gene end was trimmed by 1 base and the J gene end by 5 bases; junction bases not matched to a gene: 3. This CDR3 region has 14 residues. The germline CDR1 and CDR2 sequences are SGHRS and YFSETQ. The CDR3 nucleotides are TGCGCCAGCAGCTTGTCGACAGGGGGATATGGCTACACCTTC. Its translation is CASSLSTGGYGYTF. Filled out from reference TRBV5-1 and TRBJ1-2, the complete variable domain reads KAGVTQTPRYLIKTRGQQVTLSCSPISGHRSVSWYQQTPGQGLQFLFEYFSETQRNKGNFPGRFSGRQFSNSRSEMNVSTLELGDSALYLCASSLSTGGYGYTFGSGTRLTVV.

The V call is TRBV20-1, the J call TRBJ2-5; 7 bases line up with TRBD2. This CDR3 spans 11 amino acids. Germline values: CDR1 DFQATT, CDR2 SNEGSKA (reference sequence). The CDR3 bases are TGCAGCGTAGGGGAGGGAGAGACCCAGTACTTC. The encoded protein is CSVGEGETQYF.

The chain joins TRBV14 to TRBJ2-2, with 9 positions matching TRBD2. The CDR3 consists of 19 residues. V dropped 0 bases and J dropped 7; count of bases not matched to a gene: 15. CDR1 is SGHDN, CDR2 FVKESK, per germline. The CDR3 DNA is TGTGCCAGCAGCCAAGAACTAGCGGGCGCCTTGCCGCGGGTCGGGGAGCTGTTTTTT. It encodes CASSQELAGALPRVGELFF.

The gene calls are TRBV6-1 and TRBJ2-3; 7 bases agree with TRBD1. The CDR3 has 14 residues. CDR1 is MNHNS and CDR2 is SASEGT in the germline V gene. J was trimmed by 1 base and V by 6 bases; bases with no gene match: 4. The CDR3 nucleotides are TGTGCCAGCAGCCTAGGACAGGGCACAGATACGCAGTATTTT. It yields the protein CASSLGQGTDTQYF.

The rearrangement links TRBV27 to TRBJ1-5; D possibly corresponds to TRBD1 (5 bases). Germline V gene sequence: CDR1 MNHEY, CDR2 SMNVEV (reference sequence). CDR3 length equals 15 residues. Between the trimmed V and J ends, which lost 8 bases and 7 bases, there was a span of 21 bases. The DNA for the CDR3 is TGTGCCAGCGGAACAGGTTCCAACAAATACCAGCCCCAGCATTTT. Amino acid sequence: CASGTGSNKYQPQHF.

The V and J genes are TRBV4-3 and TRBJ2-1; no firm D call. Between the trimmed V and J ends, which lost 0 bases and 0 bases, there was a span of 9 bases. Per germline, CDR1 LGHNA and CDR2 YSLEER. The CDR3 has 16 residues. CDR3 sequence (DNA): TGCGCCAGCAGCCAAGATCTCGCAGGCTCCTACAATGAGCAGTTCTTC. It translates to CASSQDLAGSYNEQFF.

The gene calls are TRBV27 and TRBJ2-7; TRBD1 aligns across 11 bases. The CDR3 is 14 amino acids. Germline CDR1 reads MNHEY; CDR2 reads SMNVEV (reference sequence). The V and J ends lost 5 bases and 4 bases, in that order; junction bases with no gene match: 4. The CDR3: CASSEDRGLYEQYF. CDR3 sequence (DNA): TGTGCCAGCAGTGAGGACAGGGGGCTGTACGAGCAGTACTTC.

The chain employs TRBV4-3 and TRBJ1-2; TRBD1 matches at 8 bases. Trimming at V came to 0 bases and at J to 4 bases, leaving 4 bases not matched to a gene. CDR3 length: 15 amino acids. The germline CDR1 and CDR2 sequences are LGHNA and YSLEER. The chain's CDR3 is CASSQDRGLSYGYTF. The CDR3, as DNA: TGCGCCAGCAGCCAAGACAGGGGGCTCAGCTATGGCTACACCTTC.

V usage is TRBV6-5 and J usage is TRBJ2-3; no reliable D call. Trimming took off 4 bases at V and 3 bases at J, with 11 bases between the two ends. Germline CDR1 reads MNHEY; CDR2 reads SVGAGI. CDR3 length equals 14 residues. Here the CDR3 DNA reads TGTGCCAGCAGTTTCATCCCCGGGACAGATACGCAGTATTTT. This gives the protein CASSFIPGTDTQYF.

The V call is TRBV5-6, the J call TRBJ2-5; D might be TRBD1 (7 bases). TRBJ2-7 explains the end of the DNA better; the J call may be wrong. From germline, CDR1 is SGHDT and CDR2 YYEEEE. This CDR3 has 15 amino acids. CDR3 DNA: TGTGCCAGCAGCTTGGTAGGGGGGACAGTCTACGAGCAGTACTTC. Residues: CASSLVGGTVYEQYF.

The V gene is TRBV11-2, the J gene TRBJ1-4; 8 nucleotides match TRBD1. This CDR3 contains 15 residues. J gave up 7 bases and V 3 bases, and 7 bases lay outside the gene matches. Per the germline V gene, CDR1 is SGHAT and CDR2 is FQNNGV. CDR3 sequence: CASSFGRGPGEKLFF. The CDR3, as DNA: TGTGCCAGCAGCTTTGGCAGGGGGCCAGGTGAAAAACTGTTTTTT.

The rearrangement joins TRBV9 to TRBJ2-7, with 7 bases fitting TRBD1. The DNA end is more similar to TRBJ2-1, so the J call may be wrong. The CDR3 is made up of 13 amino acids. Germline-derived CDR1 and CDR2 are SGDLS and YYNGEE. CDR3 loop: CASSPTGFAEQFF. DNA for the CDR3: TGTGCCAGCAGCCCGACAGGGTTTGCCGAGCAGTTCTTC.

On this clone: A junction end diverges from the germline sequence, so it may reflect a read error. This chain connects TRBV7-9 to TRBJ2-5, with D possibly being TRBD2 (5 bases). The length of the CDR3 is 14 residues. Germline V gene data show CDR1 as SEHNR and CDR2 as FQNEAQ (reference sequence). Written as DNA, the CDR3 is TGTTCCAGCAGCCCGCGGACTTCCCAAGAGACCCAGTACTTC. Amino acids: CSSSPRTSQETQYF.

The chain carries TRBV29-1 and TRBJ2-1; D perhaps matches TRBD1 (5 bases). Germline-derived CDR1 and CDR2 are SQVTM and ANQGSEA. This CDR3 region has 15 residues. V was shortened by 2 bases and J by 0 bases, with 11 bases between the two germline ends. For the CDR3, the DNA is TGCAGCGTTGAATTATGGGGCAGCTCCTACAATGAGCAGTTCTTC. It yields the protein CSVELWGSSYNEQFF.

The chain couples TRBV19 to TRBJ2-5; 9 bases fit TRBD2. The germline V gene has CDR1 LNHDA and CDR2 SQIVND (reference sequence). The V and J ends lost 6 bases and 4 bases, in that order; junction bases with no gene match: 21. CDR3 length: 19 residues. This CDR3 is CASRGDSGGNPVTRETQYF. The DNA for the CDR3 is TGTGCCAGTAGAGGGGATAGCGGGGGCAACCCCGTAACGAGAGAGACCCAGTACTTC.

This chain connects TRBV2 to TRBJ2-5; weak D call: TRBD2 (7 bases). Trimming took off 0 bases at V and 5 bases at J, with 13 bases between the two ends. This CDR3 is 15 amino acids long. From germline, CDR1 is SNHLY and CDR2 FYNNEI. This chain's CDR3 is CASSEAGGPWETQYF. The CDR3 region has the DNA TGTGCCAGCAGTGAAGCGGGGGGGCCTTGGGAGACCCAGTACTTC.

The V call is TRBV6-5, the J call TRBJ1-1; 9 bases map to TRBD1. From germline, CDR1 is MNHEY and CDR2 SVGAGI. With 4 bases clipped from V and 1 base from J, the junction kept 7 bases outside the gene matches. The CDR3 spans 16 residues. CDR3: CASSSRGTGQNTEAFF. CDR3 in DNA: TGTGCCAGCAGTTCTCGCGGGACAGGGCAGAACACTGAAGCTTTCTTT.

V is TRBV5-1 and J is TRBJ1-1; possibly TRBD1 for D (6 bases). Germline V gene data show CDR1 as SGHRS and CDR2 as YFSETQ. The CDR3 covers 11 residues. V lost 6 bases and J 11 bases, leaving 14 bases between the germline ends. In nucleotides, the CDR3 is TGCGCCAGCACCCAGGGGCTGGGGGCTTTCTTT. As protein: CASTQGLGAFF.

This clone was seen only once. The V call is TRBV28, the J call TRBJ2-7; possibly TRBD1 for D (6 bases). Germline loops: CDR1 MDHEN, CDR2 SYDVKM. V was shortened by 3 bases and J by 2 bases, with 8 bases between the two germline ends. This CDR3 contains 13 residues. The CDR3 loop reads CASSFNRAYEQYF. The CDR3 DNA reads TGTGCCAGCAGTTTCAACAGGGCCTACGAGCAGTACTTC.

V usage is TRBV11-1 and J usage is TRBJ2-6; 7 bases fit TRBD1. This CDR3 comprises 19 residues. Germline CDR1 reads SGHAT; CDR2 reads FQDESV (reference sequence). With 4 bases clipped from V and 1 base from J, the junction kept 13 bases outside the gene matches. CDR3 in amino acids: CASSSRAQGMGSGANVLTF. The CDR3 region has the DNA TGTGCCAGCAGCTCGAGGGCACAGGGGATGGGATCTGGGGCCAACGTCCTGACTTTC.

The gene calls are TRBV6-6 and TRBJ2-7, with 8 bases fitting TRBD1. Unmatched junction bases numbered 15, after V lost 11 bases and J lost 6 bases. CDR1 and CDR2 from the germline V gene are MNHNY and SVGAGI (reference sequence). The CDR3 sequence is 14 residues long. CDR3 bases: TGTGCCCTTGGAGCGGCAGGGGGCTCGGGCGAGCAGTACTTC. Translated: CALGAAGGSGEQYF.

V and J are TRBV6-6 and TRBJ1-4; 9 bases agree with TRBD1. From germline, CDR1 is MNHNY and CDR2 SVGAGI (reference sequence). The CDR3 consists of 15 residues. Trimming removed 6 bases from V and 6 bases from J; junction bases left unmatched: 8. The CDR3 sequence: CASSDTGGADEKLFF. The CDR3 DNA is TGTGCCAGCAGCGACACAGGGGGCGCGGATGAAAAACTGTTTTTT.

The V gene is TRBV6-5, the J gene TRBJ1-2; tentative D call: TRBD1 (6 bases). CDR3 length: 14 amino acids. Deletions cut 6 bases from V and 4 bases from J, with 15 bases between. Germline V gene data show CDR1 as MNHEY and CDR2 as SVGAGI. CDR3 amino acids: CASRDRTESYGYTF. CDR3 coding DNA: TGTGCCAGCAGAGACAGGACAGAGAGCTATGGCTACACCTTC.